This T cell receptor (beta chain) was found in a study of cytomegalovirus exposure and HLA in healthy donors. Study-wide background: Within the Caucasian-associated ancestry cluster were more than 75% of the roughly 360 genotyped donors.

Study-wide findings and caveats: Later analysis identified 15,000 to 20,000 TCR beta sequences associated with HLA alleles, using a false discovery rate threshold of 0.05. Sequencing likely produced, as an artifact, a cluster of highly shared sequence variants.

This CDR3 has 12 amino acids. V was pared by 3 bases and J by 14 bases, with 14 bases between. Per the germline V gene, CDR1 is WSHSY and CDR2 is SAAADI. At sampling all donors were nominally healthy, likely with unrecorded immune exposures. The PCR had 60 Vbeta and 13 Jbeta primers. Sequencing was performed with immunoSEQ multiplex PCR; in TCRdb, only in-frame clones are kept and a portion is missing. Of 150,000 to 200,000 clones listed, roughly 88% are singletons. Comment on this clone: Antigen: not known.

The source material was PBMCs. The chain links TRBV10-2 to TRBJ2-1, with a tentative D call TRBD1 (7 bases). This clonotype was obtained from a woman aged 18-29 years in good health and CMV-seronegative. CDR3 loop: CASSEQGGGEFF. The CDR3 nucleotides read TGCGCCAGCAGTGAACAAGGGGGCGGGGAGTTCTTC.